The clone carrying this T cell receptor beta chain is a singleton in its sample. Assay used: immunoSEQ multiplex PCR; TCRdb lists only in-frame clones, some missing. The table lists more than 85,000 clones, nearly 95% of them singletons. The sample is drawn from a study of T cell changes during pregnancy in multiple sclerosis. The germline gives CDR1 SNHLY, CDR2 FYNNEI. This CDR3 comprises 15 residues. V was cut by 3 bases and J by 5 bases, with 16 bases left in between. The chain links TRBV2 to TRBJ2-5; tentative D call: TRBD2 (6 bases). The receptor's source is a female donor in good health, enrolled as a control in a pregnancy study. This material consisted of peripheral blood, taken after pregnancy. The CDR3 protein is CASSESRGIGETQYF. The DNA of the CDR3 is TGTGCCAGCAGTGAGTCTCGCGGGATAGGGGAGACCCAGTACTTC.